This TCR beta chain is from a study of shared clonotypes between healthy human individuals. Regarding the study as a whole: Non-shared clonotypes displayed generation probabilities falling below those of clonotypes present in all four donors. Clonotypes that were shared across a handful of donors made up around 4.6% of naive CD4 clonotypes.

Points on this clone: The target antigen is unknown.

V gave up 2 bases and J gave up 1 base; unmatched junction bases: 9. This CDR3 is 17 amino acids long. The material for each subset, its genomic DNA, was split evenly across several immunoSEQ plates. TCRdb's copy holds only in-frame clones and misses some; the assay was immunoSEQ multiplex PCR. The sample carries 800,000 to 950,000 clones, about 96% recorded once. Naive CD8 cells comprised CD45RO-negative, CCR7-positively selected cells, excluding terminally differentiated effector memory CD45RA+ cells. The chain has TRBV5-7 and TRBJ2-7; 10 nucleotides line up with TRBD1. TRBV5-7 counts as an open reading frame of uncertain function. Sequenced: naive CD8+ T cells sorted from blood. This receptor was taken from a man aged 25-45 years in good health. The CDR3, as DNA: TGTGCCAGCAGCTTTCGACAGGGGGCTGAAAGGTCCTACGAGCAGTACTTC. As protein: CASSFRQGAERSYEQYF.